This passage covers 23 T cell receptor beta chains from one sample sequenced in a study of siplizumab effects on memory and regulatory T cells. Only in-frame clones appear in the TCRdb table, and some are missing; sequencing was by immunoSEQ multiplex PCR. The sample yields 70,000 to 95,000 clones, around 97% seen once. The sample comprised naive CD4+ T cells sorted from blood. The origin of the receptors is a human donor in good health.

V and J are TRBV7-2 and TRBJ1-2, with TRBD1 identical over 7 bases. The CDR3 contains 14 residues. Trimming removed 5 bases from V and 7 bases from J; junction bases left unmatched: 10. CDR1 is SGHTA and CDR2 is FQGNSA in the germline V gene. As DNA, the CDR3 is TGTGCCAGCAGCCCGAATGCAGGGGGGACTGGCTACACCTTC. This gives the protein CASSPNAGGTGYTF.

This chain connects TRBV28 to TRBJ1-1; no clear D. V was shortened by 4 bases and J by 4 bases, with 13 bases between the two germline ends. Germline loops: CDR1 MDHEN, CDR2 SYDVKM. The CDR3 contains 14 residues. In DNA, the CDR3 is TGTGCCAGCAGTTCTCTACGATCTGCCACTGAAGCTTTCTTT. Its translation is CASSSLRSATEAFF.

The J gene is TRBJ1-1, the V gene TRBV6-6, with 9 bases fitting TRBD1. V shed 6 bases, J shed 7 bases, and the junction held 6 bases outside the gene matches. This CDR3 contains 13 residues. Germline CDR1 is MNHNY and CDR2 is SVGAGI (reference sequence). The CDR3 DNA is TGTGCCAGCAGCTTGGACAGGGGCTTTGAAGCTTTCTTT. Its protein product is CASSLDRGFEAFF.

This rearrangement joins TRBV11-3 to TRBJ2-7; TRBD1 matches at 9 bases. The germline gives CDR1 SGHNT, CDR2 YENEEA. Trimming cost V 5 bases and J 5 bases; bases outside gene matches: 1. The length of the CDR3 is 12 residues. The CDR3 DNA follows: TGTGCCAGCAGCCGGGACAGGGACGAGCAGTACTTC. It specifies CASSRDRDEQYF.

The rearrangement joins TRBV19 to TRBJ2-3; 8 bases are shared with TRBD2. V lost 3 bases to trimming and J lost 2 bases; unmatched junction nucleotides: 4. From germline, CDR1 is LNHDA and CDR2 SQIVND (reference sequence). The CDR3 contains 15 residues. Here the CDR3 reads CASSIAGGLTDTQYF. For the CDR3, the DNA is TGTGCCAGTAGTATTGCGGGGGGACTCACAGATACGCAGTATTTT.

The chain uses TRBV4-3 and TRBJ2-2; D is ambiguous. From germline, CDR1 is LGHNA and CDR2 YSLEER. The V end lost 1 base, the J end lost 0 bases, and 15 bases lay between the germline ends. This CDR3 region has 18 residues. DNA of the CDR3: TGCGCCAGCAGCCAAGTAACTTCCAAGTTCGCGAACACCGGGGAGCTGTTTTTT. Its translation is CASSQVTSKFANTGELFF.

This chain connects TRBV4-1 to TRBJ2-7, with 9 bases that match TRBD1. The CDR3 contains 16 residues. Germline V gives CDR1 MGHRA, CDR2 YSYEKL. J gave up 4 bases and V 1 base, and 8 bases lay outside the gene matches. The CDR3 loop is CASSQGGGQGFYEQYF. For the CDR3, the DNA is TGCGCCAGCAGCCAAGGAGGGGGACAGGGATTTTACGAGCAGTACTTC.

This sequence joins TRBV7-9 and TRBJ1-1; 8 nucleotides agree with TRBD1. The CDR3 is 15 amino acids. Germline trimming cut 5 bases from V and 4 bases from J; bases unmatched to any gene: 9. The germline V gene has CDR1 SEHNR and CDR2 FQNEAQ (reference sequence). CDR3 in amino acids: CASSRTGGDGTEAFF. In nucleotides, the CDR3 is TGTGCCAGCAGCAGAACAGGGGGTGATGGCACTGAAGCTTTCTTT.

The V and J genes are TRBV4-1 and TRBJ1-4; tentatively, D is TRBD1 (5 bases). The germline V gene has CDR1 MGHRA and CDR2 YSYEKL. The V and J ends lost 4 bases and 7 bases respectively, with 16 bases between them. There are 15 residues in the CDR3. The CDR3 region is CASSRPIAGPEKLFF. The DNA for the CDR3 is TGCGCCAGCAGCCGCCCCATAGCGGGACCTGAAAAACTGTTTTTT.

This sequence joins TRBV7-3 and TRBJ2-3, with a possible D match to TRBD1 (7 bases). In germline, CDR1 is SGHTA, CDR2 FQGTGA. Trimming took off 5 bases at V and 1 base at J, with 16 bases between the two ends. This CDR3 region has 16 residues. The chain's CDR3 is CASSPGTGQGTDTQYF. CDR3 bases: TGTGCCAGCAGCCCCGGGACTGGACAGGGCACAGATACGCAGTATTTT.

The J gene is TRBJ2-1, the V gene TRBV25-1, with D perhaps given as TRBD1 or TRBD2 (6 bases each). V was cut by 0 bases and J by 0 bases, with 9 bases left in between. The CDR3 contains 16 residues. Germline V gene data show CDR1 as MGHDK and CDR2 as SYGVNS. The CDR3, as DNA: TGTGCCAGCAGTGAATACCCGGGGGCCTCCTACAATGAGCAGTTCTTC. Encoded protein: CASSEYPGASYNEQFF. Filled out from reference TRBV25-1 and TRBJ2-1, the complete variable domain reads EADIYQTPRYLVIGTGKKITLECSQTMGHDKMYWYQQDPGMELHLIHYSYGVNSTEKGDLSSESTVSRIRTEHFPLTLESARPSHTSQYLCASSEYPGASYNEQFFGPGTRLTVL.

The chain joins TRBV5-1 to TRBJ1-4; TRBD1 might be the D (5 bases). The CDR3 is 16 residues long. Germline CDR1 SGHRS, CDR2 YFSETQ. V was trimmed by 1 base and J by 0 bases, leaving 10 bases between them. The CDR3: CASSLIQAATNEKLFF. CDR3 in DNA: TGCGCCAGCAGCTTGATACAGGCCGCAACTAATGAAAAACTGTTTTTT.

The chain combines TRBV7-2 with TRBJ2-1, with a possible D match to TRBD2 (5 bases). V was trimmed by 3 bases and J by 0 bases, leaving 9 bases between them. The CDR3 loop spans 15 amino acids. CDR1 and CDR2 from the germline V gene are SGHTA and FQGNSA. CDR3 residues: CASSLDRGSYNEQFF. CDR3 coding DNA: TGTGCCAGCAGCTTGGATCGGGGCTCCTACAATGAGCAGTTCTTC. The full variable domain, completed using reference TRBV7-2 and TRBJ2-1, is GAGVSQSPSNKVTEKGKDVELRCDPISGHTALYWYRQSLGQGLEFLIYFQGNSAPDKSGLPSDRFSAERTGGSVSTLTIQRTQQEDSAVYLCASSLDRGSYNEQFFGPGTRLTVL.

In its sample, this clone was seen once. For the CDR3, the DNA is TGTGCCATCAGGGGGACAGGGCAAGTAGAAGGCTACACCTTC. Encoded protein: CAIRGTGQVEGYTF. V is TRBV10-3 and J is TRBJ1-2; TRBD1 aligns across 9 bases. V dropped 6 bases and J dropped 8; count of bases not matched to a gene: 10. The CDR3 covers 14 residues. Germline CDR1 ENHRY, CDR2 SYGVKD.

The chain uses TRBV27 and TRBJ1-4; D is undetermined. The CDR3 extends over 16 amino acids. From germline, CDR1 is MNHEY and CDR2 SMNVEV (reference sequence). Trimming shortened V by 6 bases and J by 1 base, and 15 bases separated the two germline ends. The CDR3 loop is CASRPLRRETNEKLFF. DNA of the CDR3: TGTGCCAGCAGACCACTAAGAAGGGAAACTAATGAAAAACTGTTTTTT.

CDR3 coding DNA: TGTGCCAGTACCTCCACCTGGGGGGTGGGCACTGAAGCTTTCTTT. Translated, it gives CASTSTWGVGTEAFF. The J gene is TRBJ1-1, the V gene TRBV19; a weak D match, TRBD1 (5 bases). Germline values: CDR1 LNHDA, CDR2 SQIVND (reference sequence). The CDR3 runs 15 residues. Trimming took off 7 bases at V and 4 bases at J, with 19 bases between the two ends.

This clone was picked up one time. The chain has TRBV7-2 and TRBJ1-6; D is possibly TRBD1 (6 bases). The CDR3 contains 16 residues. V was cut by 1 base and J by 7 bases, with 14 bases left in between. From germline, CDR1 is SGHTA and CDR2 FQGNSA. In nucleotides, the CDR3 is TGTGCCAGCAGCTTAGTCGGGGGCTCGACCAATTCACCCCTCCACTTT. It yields the protein CASSLVGGSTNSPLHF.

This chain links TRBV5-1 with TRBJ2-7; a possible D gene is TRBD1 (6 bases). V was pared by 0 bases and J by 6 bases, with 10 bases between. The length of the CDR3 is 13 residues. The germline CDR1 and CDR2 sequences are SGHRS and YFSETQ. CDR3 sequence: CASSLGQVREQYF. Written as DNA, the CDR3 is TGCGCCAGCAGCTTGGGACAGGTCCGCGAGCAGTACTTC.

The rearrangement links TRBV5-1 to TRBJ2-4; either TRBD1 or TRBD2 may supply D (5 bases each). Germline V lookup: CDR1 SGHRS, CDR2 YFSETQ. Trimming removed 1 base at V and 5 bases at J, with 7 bases between. The CDR3 runs to 13 residues. The CDR3 loop reads CASSLMGENIQYF. For the CDR3, the DNA is TGCGCCAGCAGCTTGATGGGGGAAAACATTCAGTACTTC.

This chain joins TRBV6-6 and TRBJ1-2; D gene ambiguous. Germline V gene lookup returns CDR1 MNHNY and CDR2 SVGAGI (reference sequence). The CDR3 is made up of 14 amino acids. The V end lost 5 bases, the J end lost 4 bases, and 14 bases lay between the germline ends. CDR3 in amino acids: CASSRDYTAYGYTF. The CDR3 DNA is TGTGCCAGCAGTAGAGACTACACCGCCTATGGCTACACCTTC.

The chain couples TRBV2 to TRBJ1-5, with TRBD1 matching 12 bases. Trimming took 3 bases from V and 4 from J; bases not matched to a gene: 4. From germline, CDR1 is SNHLY and CDR2 FYNNEI. This CDR3 has 16 residues. The DNA for the CDR3 is TGTGCCAGCAGTGAGGGACAGGGGGCTGGGAATCAGCCCCAGCATTTT. Protein product: CASSEGQGAGNQPQHF. Full variable domain (remainder filled in from reference TRBV2 and TRBJ1-5): EPEVTQTPSHQVTQMGQEVILRCVPISNHLYFYWYRQILGQKVEFLVSFYNNEISEKSEIFDDQFSVERPDGSNFTLKIRSTKLEDSAMYFCASSEGQGAGNQPQHFGDGTRLSIL.

The J gene is TRBJ2-5, the V gene TRBV7-7; tentatively, D is TRBD2 (6 bases). CDR1 is SSHAT, CDR2 FNYEAQ, per germline (reference sequence). The V end lost 3 bases, the J end lost 2 bases, and 10 bases lay between the germline ends. The CDR3 covers 14 residues. CDR3 sequence reads: CASSFRGIQETQYF. CDR3 DNA sequence: TGTGCCAGCAGCTTTCGGGGGATTCAAGAGACCCAGTACTTC.

The chain joins TRBV7-6 to TRBJ2-1, with 7 bases lining up with TRBD2. The CDR3 has 15 residues. Germline loops: CDR1 SGHVS, CDR2 FNYEAQ. V shed 5 bases and J 5 bases; nucleotides not matched to a gene: 9. The DNA of the CDR3 is TGTGCCAGCAGCGGGAGGGACCGCCCCAACAATGAGCAGTTCTTC. This translates into CASSGRDRPNNEQFF.